This TCR beta chain was obtained from a study of T cell responses to AZD1222 COVID-19 vaccine. This clone appeared a single time. The protocol was immunoSEQ multiplex PCR, while the TCRdb copy is restricted to in-frame clones and leaves out a portion. The sample lists over 100,000 clones; about 85% were seen once. Between the trimmed V and J ends, which lost 3 bases and 5 bases, there was a span of 16 bases. CDR1 and CDR2 (germline): MDHEN, SYDVKM. The CDR3 has 15 residues. The sequence derives from an adult in good health. Sequencing was performed on peripheral blood, taken on day 0 of AZD1222 vaccination. This chain uses TRBV28 with TRBJ2-5, with D possibly TRBD2 on 7 matching bases. The CDR3 loop is CASSFVGGASETQYF. The CDR3 coding sequence is TGTGCCAGCAGTTTCGTAGGGGGGGCGAGTGAGACCCAGTACTTC.